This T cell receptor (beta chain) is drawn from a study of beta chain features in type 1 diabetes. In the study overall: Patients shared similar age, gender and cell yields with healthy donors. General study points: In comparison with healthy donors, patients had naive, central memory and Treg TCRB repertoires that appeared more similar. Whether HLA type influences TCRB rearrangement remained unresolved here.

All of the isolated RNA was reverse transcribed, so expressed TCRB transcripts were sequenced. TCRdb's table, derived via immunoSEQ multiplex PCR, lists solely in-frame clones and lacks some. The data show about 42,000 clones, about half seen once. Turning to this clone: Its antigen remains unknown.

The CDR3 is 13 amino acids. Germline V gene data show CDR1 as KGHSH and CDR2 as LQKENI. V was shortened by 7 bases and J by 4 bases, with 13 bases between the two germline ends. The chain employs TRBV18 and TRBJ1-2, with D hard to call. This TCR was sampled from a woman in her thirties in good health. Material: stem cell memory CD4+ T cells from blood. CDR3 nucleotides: TGTGCCAGCTACAAACAGAACGGCTATGGCTACACCTTC. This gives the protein CASYKQNGYGYTF.